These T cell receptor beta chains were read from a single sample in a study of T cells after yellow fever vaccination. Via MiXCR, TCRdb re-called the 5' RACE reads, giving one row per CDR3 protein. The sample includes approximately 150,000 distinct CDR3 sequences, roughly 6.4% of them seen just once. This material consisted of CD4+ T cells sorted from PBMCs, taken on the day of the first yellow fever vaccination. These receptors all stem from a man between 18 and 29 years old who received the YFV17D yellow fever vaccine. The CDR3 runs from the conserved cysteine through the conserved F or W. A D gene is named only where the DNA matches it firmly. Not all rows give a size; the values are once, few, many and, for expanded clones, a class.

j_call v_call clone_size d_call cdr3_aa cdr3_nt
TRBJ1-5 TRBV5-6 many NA CASSLAATDQPQHF TGTGCCAGCAGCTTGGCAGCAACCGATCAGCCCCAGCATTTT
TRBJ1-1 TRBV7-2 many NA CASSSGMVLEAFF TGTGCCAGCAGCTCCGGTATGGTCCTTGAAGCTTTCTTT
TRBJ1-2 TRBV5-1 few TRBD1 CASSLGTGTGLFTF TGCGCCAGCAGCTTGGGGACCGGGACAGGCCTCTTCACCTTC
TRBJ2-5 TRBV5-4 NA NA CASSLDGSRTQYF TGTGCCAGCAGCCTCGACGGCTCCCGGACCCAGTACTTC
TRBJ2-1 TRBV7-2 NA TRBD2 CASSSKRGSSYNEQFF TGTGCCAGCAGCTCTAAGCGGGGGAGCTCCTACAATGAGCAGTTCTTC
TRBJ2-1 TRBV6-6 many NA CASSSPDNNEQFF TGTGCCAGCAGTTCCCCCGATAACAATGAGCAGTTCTTC
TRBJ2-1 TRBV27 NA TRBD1 CASTLDRTGVDEQFF TGTGCCAGCACCCTGGACCGGACAGGGGTAGATGAGCAGTTCTTC
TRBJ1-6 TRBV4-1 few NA CASSQGATLGKNNSPLHF TGCGCCAGCAGCCAAGGGGCCACCCTTGGGAAGAATAATTCACCCCTCCACTTT
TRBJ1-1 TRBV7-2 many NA CASSFTGRKSIMNTEAFF TGTGCCAGCAGCTTCACAGGGCGCAAATCCATCATGAACACTGAAGCTTTCTTT
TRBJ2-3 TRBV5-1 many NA CASSLQGPSTDTQYF TGCGCCAGCAGCTTGCAAGGGCCTAGCACAGATACGCAGTATTTT
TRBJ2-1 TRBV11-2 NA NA CASSSAYRRGYNEQFF TGTGCCAGCAGCTCGGCCTACCGTCGGGGATACAATGAGCAGTTCTTC
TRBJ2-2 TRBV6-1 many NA CASRPGGRSAGELFF TGTGCCAGCAGGCCCGGGGGCCGGTCAGCCGGGGAGCTGTTTTTT
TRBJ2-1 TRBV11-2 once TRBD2 CASRPGGDEQFF TGTGCCAGCAGACCCGGGGGGGATGAGCAGTTCTTC
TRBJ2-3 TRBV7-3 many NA CASSFRGYTDTQYF TGTGCCAGCAGCTTCCGGGGGTACACAGATACGCAGTATTTT
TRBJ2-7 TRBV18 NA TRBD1 CASSPGTGGNYEQYF TGTGCCAGCTCGCCCGGGACAGGGGGCAATTACGAGCAGTACTTC
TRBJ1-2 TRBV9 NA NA CASSLRQEFNYGYTF TGTGCCAGCAGCTTACGACAGGAATTCAACTATGGCTACACCTTC
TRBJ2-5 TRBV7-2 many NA CASSLGDRGYQETQYF TGTGCCAGCAGCTTAGGAGACAGAGGGTACCAAGAGACCCAGTACTTC
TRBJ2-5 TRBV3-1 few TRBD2 CASSQGAAGGQETQYF TGTGCCAGCAGCCAAGGAGCAGCGGGGGGCCAAGAGACCCAGTACTTC
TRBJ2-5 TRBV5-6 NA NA CASSSGGEEETQYF TGTGCCAGCAGCTCCGGGGGAGAGGAAGAGACCCAGTACTTC
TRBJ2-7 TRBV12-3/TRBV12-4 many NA CASSRTESYEQYF TGTGCCAGCTCAAGGACTGAGTCCTACGAGCAGTACTTC
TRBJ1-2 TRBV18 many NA CASSTNPTNYGYTF TGTGCCAGCTCAACCAACCCAACGAACTATGGCTACACCTTC
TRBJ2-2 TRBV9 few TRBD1 CASSVQGAPGELFF TGTGCCAGCAGCGTACAGGGGGCGCCCGGGGAGCTGTTTTTT
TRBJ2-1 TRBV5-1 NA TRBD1 CASSTRAGTGGNEQFF TGCGCCAGCAGCACCCGGGCCGGGACAGGGGGTAATGAGCAGTTCTTC
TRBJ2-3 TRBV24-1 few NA CATSDAPRDTQYF TGTGCCACCAGTGATGCCCCCCGGGATACGCAGTATTTT
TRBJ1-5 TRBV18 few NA CASSLGASKPQHF TGTGCCAGCTCCCTGGGGGCATCAAAGCCCCAGCATTTT
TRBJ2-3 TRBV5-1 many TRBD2 CASSDGGGTDTQYF TGCGCCAGCAGCGACGGGGGAGGGACAGATACGCAGTATTTT
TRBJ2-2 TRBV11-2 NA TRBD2 CASSGALAVGGELFF TGTGCCAGCAGCGGAGCACTAGCGGTCGGCGGGGAGCTGTTTTTT
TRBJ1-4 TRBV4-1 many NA CASSRLRAGEKLFF TGCGCCAGCAGCCGGCTACGGGCTGGGGAAAAACTGTTTTTT
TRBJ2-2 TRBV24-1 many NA CATSDLDSQRSGELFF TGTGCCACCAGTGATTTGGATTCGCAAAGGTCCGGGGAGCTGTTTTTT
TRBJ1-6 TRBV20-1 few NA CSARVAGVNSPLHF TGCAGTGCTAGAGTTGCAGGTGTTAATTCACCCCTCCACTTT
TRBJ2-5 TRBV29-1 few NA CSAGSGETQYF TGCAGCGCGGGGAGTGGAGAGACCCAGTACTTC
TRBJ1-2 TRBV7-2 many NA CASSLGLSPSSWGYTF TGTGCCAGCAGCTTAGGTCTCAGTCCGTCTTCATGGGGCTACACCTTC
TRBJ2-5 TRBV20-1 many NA CSASGAYQETQYF TGCAGTGCTAGCGGGGCGTACCAAGAGACCCAGTACTTC
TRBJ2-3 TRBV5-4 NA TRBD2 CGSSPGRGGRTDTQYF TGTGGCAGCAGCCCAGGTCGCGGGGGGAGAACAGATACGCAGTATTTT
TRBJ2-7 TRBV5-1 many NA CASSATGLRSYEQYF TGCGCCAGCAGCGCCACAGGGTTACGCTCCTACGAGCAGTACTTC
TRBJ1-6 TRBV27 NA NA CASSLGGDYNSPLHF TGTGCCAGCAGTCTGGGGGGAGACTATAATTCACCCCTCCACTTT
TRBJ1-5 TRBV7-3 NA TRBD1 CASSPLLARGRRWGQPQHF TGTGCCAGCAGCCCACTCCTTGCCAGGGGGCGACGGTGGGGTCAGCCCCAGCATTTT
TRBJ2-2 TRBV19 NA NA CASSISQNTGELFF TGTGCCAGTAGTATTAGTCAGAACACCGGGGAGCTGTTTTTT
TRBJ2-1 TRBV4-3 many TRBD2 CASSLRGGGAEQFF TGCGCCAGCAGCCTTCGAGGCGGGGGGGCCGAGCAGTTCTTC
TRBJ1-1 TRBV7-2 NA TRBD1 CASSAGTAKITEAFF TGTGCCAGCAGCGCCGGGACAGCGAAGATCACTGAAGCTTTCTTT
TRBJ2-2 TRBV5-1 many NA CASSPSGGTITGELFF TGCGCCAGCAGCCCATCAGGGGGGACCATCACCGGGGAGCTGTTTTTT
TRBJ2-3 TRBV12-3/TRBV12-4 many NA CASSFSIRGDTQYF TGTGCCAGCAGTTTTAGCATCCGCGGAGATACGCAGTATTTT
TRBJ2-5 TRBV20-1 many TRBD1 CSARDRRFKETQYF TGCAGTGCGAGGGACAGGAGATTTAAAGAGACCCAGTACTTC
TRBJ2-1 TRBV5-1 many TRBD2 CASSFGTSSNEQFF TGCGCCAGCAGCTTTGGGACTAGCTCTAATGAGCAGTTCTTC
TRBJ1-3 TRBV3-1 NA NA CASGGFSGAAGNTIYF TGTGCCAGCGGCGGTTTCTCCGGGGCGGCTGGAAACACCATATATTTT
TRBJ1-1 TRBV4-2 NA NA CASSQEGRGDTEAFF TGTGCCAGCAGCCAAGAGGGCCGAGGGGACACTGAAGCTTTCTTT
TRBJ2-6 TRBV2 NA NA CAFTPRAARGSGANVLTF TGTGCCTTCACCCCGAGGGCCGCCCGTGGCTCTGGGGCCAACGTCCTGACTTTC
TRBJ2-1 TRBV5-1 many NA CASSLGATLLGNEQFF TGCGCCAGCAGCTTGGGGGCCACCCTGTTGGGCAATGAGCAGTTCTTC
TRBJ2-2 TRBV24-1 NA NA CATSDSRDAGELFF TGTGCCACCAGTGATTCCAGGGACGCCGGGGAGCTGTTTTTT